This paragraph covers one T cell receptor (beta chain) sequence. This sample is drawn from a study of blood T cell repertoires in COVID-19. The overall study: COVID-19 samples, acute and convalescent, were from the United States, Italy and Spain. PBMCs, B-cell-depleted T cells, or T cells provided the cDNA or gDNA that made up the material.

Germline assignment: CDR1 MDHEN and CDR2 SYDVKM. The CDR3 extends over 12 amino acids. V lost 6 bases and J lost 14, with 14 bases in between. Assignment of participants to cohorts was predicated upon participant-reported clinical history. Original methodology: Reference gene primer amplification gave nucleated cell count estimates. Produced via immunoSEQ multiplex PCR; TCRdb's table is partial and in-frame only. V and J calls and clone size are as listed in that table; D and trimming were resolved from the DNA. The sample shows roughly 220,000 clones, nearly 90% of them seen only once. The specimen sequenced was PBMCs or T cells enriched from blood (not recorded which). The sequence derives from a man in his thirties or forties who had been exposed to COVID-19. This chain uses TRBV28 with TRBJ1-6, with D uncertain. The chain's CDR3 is CASRTTLGSLHF. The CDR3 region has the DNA TGTGCCAGCAGGACGACTCTTGGGTCCCTCCACTTT.